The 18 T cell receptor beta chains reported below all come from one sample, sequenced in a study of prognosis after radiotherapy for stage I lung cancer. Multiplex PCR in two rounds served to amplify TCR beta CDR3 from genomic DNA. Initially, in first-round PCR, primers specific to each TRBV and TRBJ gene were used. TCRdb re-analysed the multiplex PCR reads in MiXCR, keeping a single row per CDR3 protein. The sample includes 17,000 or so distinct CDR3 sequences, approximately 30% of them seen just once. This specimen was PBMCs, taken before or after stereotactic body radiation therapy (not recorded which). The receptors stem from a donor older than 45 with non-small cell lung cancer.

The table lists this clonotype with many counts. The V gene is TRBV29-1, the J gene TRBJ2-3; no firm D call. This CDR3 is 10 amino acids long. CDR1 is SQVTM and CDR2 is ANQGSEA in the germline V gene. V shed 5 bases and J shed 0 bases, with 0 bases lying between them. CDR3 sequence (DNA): TGCAGCGTTAGCACAGATACGCAGTATTTT. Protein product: CSVSTDTQYF.

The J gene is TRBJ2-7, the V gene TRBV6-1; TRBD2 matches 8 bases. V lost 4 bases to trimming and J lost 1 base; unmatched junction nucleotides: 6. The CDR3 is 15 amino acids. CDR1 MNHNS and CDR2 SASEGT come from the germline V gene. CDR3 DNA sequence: TGTGCCAGCAGTGCGTTACTAGCGGAGTCCTACGAGCAGTACTTC. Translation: CASSALLAESYEQYF.

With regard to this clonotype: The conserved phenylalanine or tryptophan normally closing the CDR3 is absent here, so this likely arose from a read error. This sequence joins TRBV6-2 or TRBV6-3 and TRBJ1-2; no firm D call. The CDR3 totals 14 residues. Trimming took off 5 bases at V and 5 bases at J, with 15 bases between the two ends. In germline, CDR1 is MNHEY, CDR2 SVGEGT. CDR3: CASSEGGLTYGYTV. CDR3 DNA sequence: TGTGCCAGCAGTGAAGGAGGACTGACATATGGCTACACCGTC.

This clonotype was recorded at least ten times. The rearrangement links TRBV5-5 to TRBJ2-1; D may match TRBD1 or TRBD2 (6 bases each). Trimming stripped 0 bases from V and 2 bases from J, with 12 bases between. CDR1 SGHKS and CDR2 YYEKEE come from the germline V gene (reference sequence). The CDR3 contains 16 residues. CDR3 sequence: CASSLGGDTAYNEQFF. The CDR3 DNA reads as TGTGCCAGCAGCTTGGGGGGGGACACCGCCTACAATGAGCAGTTCTTC.

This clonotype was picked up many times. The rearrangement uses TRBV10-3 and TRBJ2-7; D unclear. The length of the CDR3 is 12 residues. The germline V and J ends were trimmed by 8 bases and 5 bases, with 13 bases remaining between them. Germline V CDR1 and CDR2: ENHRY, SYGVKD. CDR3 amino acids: CAILAGGDEQYF. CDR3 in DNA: TGTGCCATCCTCGCCGGTGGGGACGAGCAGTACTTC.

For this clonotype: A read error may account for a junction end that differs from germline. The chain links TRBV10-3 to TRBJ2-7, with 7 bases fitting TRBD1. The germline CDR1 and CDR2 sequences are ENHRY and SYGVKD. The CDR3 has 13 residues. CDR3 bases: TGTGCCACCTTCGGGACAGTAGACTACGAGCATTACTTC. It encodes CATFGTVDYEHYF.

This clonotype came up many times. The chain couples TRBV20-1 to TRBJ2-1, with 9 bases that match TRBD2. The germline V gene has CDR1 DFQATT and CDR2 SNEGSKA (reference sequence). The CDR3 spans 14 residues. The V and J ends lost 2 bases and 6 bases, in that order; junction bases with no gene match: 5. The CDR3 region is CSARLAGHLNEQFF. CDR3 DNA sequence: TGCAGTGCTAGACTAGCGGGGCACCTCAATGAGCAGTTCTTC.

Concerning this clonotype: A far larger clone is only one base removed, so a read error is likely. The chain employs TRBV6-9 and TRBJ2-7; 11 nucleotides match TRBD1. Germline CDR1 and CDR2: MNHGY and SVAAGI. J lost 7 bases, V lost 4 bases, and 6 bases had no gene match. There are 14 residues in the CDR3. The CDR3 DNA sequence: TGTGCCAGCAGTTGCTCGGGGGACAGGGGGGAGCAGTACTTC. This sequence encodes CASSCSGDRGEQYF.

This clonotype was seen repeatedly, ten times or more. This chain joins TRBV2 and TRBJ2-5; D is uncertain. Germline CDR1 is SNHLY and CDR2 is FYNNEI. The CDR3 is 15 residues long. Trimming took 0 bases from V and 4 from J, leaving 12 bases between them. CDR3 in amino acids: CASSEATRIGETQYF. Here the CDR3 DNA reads TGTGCCAGCAGTGAAGCGACAAGGATAGGAGAGACCCAGTACTTC.

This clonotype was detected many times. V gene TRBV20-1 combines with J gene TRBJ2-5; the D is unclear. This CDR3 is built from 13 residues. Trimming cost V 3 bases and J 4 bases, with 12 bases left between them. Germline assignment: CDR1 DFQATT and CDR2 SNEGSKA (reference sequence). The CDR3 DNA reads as TGCAGTGCTAGTCGGACGGGCGGAGAGACCCAGTACTTC. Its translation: CSASRTGGETQYF.

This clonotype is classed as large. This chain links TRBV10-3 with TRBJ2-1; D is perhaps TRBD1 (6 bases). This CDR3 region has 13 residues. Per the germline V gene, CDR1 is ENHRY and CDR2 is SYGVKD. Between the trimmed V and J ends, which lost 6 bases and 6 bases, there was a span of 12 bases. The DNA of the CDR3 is TGTGCCATCAGGCCAGGGGTGGGCAATGAGCAGTTCTTC. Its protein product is CAIRPGVGNEQFF.

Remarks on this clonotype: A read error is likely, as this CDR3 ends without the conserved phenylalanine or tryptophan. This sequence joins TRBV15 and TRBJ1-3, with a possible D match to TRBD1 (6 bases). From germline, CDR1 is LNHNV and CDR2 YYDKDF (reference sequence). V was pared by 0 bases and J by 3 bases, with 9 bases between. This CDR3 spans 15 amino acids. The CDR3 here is CATSRDRGGGNTIYS. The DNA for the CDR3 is TGTGCCACCAGCAGAGATCGAGGGGGTGGAAACACCATATATTCT.

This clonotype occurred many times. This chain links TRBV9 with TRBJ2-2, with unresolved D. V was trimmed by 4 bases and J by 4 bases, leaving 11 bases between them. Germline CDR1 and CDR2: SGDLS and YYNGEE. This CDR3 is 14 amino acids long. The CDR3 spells CASSPRSLTGELFF. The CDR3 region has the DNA TGTGCCAGCAGCCCCAGGTCGCTCACCGGGGAGCTGTTTTTT.

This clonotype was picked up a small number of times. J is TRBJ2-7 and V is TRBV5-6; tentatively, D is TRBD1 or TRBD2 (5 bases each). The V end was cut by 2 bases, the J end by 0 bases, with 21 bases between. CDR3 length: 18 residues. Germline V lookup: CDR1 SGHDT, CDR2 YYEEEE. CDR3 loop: CASSLGVSPGRISYEQYF. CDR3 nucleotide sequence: TGTGCCAGCAGCTTAGGCGTAAGCCCGGGACGGATCTCCTACGAGCAGTACTTC.

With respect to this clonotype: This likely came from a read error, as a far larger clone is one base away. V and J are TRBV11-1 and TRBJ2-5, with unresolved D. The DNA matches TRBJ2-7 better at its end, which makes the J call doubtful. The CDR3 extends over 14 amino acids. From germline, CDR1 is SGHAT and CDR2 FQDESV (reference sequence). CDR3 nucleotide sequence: TGTGCCAGCAGCTTAAGAGTCAACTTCTACGAGCAGTACTTC. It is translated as CASSLRVNFYEQYF.

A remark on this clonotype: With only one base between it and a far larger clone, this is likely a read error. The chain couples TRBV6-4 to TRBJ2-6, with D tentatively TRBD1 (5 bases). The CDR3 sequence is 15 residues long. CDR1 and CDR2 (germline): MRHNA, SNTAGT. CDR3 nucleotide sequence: TGTGCCAGCAGTTACTTGGTTTCTGGGGCCAACTTCCTGACTTTC. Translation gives CASSYLVSGANFLTF.

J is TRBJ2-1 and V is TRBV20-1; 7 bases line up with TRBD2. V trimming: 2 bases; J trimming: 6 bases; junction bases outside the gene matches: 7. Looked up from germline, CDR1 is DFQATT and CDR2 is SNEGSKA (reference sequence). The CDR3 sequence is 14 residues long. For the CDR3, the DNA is TGCAGTGCTAGAAGCGGGATGTCCCGCAATGAGCAGTTCTTC. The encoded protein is CSARSGMSRNEQFF.

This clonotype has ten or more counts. The CDR3 sequence: CSARSVPGAETQYF. The CDR3 DNA sequence: TGCAGTGCTAGATCTGTCCCTGGGGCCGAGACCCAGTACTTC. J is TRBJ2-5 and V is TRBV20-1; D is possibly TRBD1 (5 bases). This CDR3 has 14 residues. Trimming cost V 2 bases and J 5 bases, with 15 bases left between them. CDR1 and CDR2 from the germline V gene are DFQATT and SNEGSKA (reference sequence).